These 4 T cell receptor beta chains were all obtained from the same sample, sequenced in a study of vaccination effects on CD4 cells after COVID-19. Their antigens are not known. Data came from immunoSEQ multiplex PCR; TCRdb stores just in-frame clones and leaves some out. The table records about 45,000 clones, 60% to 80% of them present only once. Cells that had been cultured for 10 days were the source of isolated CD4+ T cells. Sample: CD4+ T cells from PBMCs cultured without peptide, taken before COVID-19 vaccination. The receptors were gathered from a human donor who had a prior SARS-CoV-2 infection.

The chain has TRBV5-4 and TRBJ2-3; possible D gene TRBD2, 6 bases. Trimming took off 4 bases at V and 2 bases at J, with 14 bases between the two ends. Germline V CDR1 and CDR2: SGHNT, YYREEE (reference sequence). CDR3 length equals 15 residues. This CDR3 reads CASSVTGSNTDTQYF. The DNA for the CDR3 is TGTGCCAGCAGCGTTACCGGGAGTAACACAGATACGCAGTATTTT. Based on the CDR3 plus reference TRBV5-4 and TRBJ2-3, the full variable domain is ETGVTQSPTHLIKTRGQQVTLRCSSQSGHNTVSWYQQALGQGPQFIFQYYREEENGRGNFPPRFSGLQFPNYSSELNVNALELDDSALYLCASSVTGSNTDTQYFGPGTRLTVL.

The V call is TRBV7-8, the J call TRBJ2-7; D ambiguous. The germline gives CDR1 SGHVS, CDR2 FQNEAQ. V was clipped by 5 bases and J by 7 bases, with 18 bases between them. The CDR3 totals 14 residues. The CDR3 region is CASSPTFLAWEQYF. CDR3 DNA sequence: TGTGCCAGCAGCCCGACCTTCCTTGCATGGGAGCAGTACTTC.

V usage is TRBV6-7 and J usage is TRBJ2-3; 7 positions agree with TRBD2. TRBV6-7 is noted as an ORF with a role that remains uncertain. V trimming: 5 bases; J trimming: 4 bases; junction bases outside the gene matches: 15. This CDR3 contains 17 residues. CDR3 nucleotides: TGTGCCAGCAGTGCGTCTAGCGGAGGGAGGTGGGCAGATACGCAGTATTTT. Its protein product is CASSASSGGRWADTQYF.

The V call is TRBV7-2, the J call TRBJ2-7; D might be TRBD2 (5 bases). V was pared by 5 bases and J by 0 bases, with 11 bases between. The V gene's germline CDR1 is SGHTA and CDR2 FQGNSA. This CDR3 has 14 amino acids. CDR3 region: CASSIKGSSYEQYF. The CDR3 region has the DNA TGTGCCAGCAGCATAAAAGGGAGCTCCTACGAGCAGTACTTC.